The clone carrying this T cell receptor beta chain turned up a few times. V was clipped by 6 bases and J by 3 bases, with 14 bases between them. Germline V gives CDR1 MDHEN, CDR2 SYDVKM. The CDR3 loop spans 14 amino acids. As processed by the authors: The authors estimated nucleated cell counts from reference gene primer amplification. The repertoire was sequenced with immunoSEQ multiplex PCR; TCRdb's copy has only in-frame clones and lacks some. The V and J calls and the clone size are those of that table, but D and trimming were determined from the DNA. The table shows under 250,000 clones, with 85% occurring only once. The sample belongs to a study of blood T cell repertoires in COVID-19. As for the study in general: Donors in the United States, Italy and Spain gave samples during acute or convalescent COVID-19. Sources were T cells, B-cell-depleted T cells, or PBMCs; the material itself was cDNA or gDNA.

The rearrangement links TRBV28 to TRBJ1-1; tentatively, D is TRBD1 (6 bases). Sample: peripheral blood. This clonotype was obtained from a woman aged 55-69 years with active or convalescent COVID-19. CDR3 loop: CASRAGDRDTEAFF. In DNA, the CDR3 is TGTGCCAGCAGGGCAGGGGATCGGGACACTGAAGCTTTCTTT.